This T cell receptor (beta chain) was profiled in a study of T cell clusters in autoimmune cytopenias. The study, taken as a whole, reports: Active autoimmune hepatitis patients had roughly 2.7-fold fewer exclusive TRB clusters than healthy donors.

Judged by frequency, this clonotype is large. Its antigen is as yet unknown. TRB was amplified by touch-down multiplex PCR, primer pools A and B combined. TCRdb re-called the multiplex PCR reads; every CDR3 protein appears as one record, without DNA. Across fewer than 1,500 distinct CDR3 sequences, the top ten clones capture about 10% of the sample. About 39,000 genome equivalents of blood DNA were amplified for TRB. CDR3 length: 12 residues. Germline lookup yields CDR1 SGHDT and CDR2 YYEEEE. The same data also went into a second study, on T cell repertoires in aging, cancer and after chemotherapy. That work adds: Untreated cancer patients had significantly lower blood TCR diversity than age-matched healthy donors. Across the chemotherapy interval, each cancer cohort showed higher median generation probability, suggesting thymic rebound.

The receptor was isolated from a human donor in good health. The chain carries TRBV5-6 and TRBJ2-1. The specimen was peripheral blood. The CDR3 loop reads CASSGIGNEQFF. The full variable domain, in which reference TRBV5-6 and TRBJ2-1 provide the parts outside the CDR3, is DAGVTQSPTHLIKTRGQQVTLRCSPKSGHDTVSWYQQALGQGPQFIFQYYEEEERQRGNFPDRFSGHQFPNYSSELNVNALLLGDSALYLCASSGIGNEQFFGPGTRLTVL.